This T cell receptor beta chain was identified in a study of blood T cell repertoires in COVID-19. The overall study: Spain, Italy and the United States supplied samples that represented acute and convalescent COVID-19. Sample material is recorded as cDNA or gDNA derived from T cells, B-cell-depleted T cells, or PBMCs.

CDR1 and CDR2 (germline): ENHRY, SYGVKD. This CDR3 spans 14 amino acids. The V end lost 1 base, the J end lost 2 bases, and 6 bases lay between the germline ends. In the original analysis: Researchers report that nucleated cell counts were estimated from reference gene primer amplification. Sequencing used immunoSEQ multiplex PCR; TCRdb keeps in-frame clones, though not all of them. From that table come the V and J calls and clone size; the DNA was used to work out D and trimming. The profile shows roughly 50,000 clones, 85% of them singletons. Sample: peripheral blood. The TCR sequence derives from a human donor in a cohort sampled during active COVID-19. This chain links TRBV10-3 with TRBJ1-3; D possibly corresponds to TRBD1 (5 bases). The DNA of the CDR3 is TGTGCCATCAGTGAGTGGGGGGCTGGAAACACCATATATTTT. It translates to CAISEWGAGNTIYF.